This paragraph covers one T cell receptor beta chain sequence. Per the authors' pipeline: For nucleated cells, counts were estimated from reference gene primer amplification. Sequencing was performed with immunoSEQ multiplex PCR; in TCRdb, only in-frame clones are kept and a portion is missing. The DNA gave D and trimming, while V, J and clone size come from that table. The sample comprises hundreds of thousands of clones, around 91% of which are singletons, and around 0.96% rests with the top ten. Per the germline V gene, CDR1 is LNHNV and CDR2 is YYDKDF (reference sequence). The CDR3 contains 15 residues. Trimming left V 0 bases short and J 8 bases short, with 13 bases between. The data were obtained in a study of blood T cell repertoires in COVID-19. In the study overall: The United States, Italy and Spain were the sources of the acute and convalescent COVID-19 samples. Sample material is recorded as cDNA or gDNA derived from T cells, B-cell-depleted T cells, or PBMCs.

The clonotype was recovered from a woman between 40 and 55 years old with COVID-19, enrolled during active disease. The rearrangement links TRBV15 to TRBJ1-4; D is possibly TRBD1 (5 bases). The sample consisted of peripheral blood. In nucleotides, the CDR3 is TGTGCCACCAGCAGAGAAGGGACTGCGCAGGAAAAACTGTTTTTT. Its translation: CATSREGTAQEKLFF. Supplemented by reference TRBV15 and TRBJ1-4, the full variable domain reads DAMVIQNPRYQVTQFGKPVTLSCSQTLNHNVMYWYQQKSSQAPKLLFHYYDKDFNNEADTPDNFQSRRPNTSFCFLDIRSPGLGDTAMYLCATSREGTAQEKLFFGSGTQLSVL.